Listed here are 10 T cell receptor beta chains from one sample, sequenced in a study of shared clonotypes between healthy human individuals. TCRdb keeps only in-frame clones here, not all; method: immunoSEQ multiplex PCR. Of over 400,000 clones in the sample, about 85% were seen once. Sequenced material: PBMCs. The origin of the receptors is a woman in her thirties or forties in good health. Some clones in this sample may be carry-over from other donors' samples.

The gene calls are TRBV5-6 and TRBJ2-7; TRBD1 is a possible D gene (6 bases). The CDR3 is 17 residues long. The V end was cut by 4 bases, the J end by 2 bases, with 22 bases between. The germline CDR1 and CDR2 sequences are SGHDT and YYEEEE. The CDR3 loop reads CASSLVVLTQGTYEQYF. The CDR3 nucleotides are TGTGCCAGCAGCCTGGTGGTTCTGACACAGGGAACCTACGAGCAGTACTTC.

The rearrangement joins TRBV20-1 to TRBJ2-7; D remains unclear. V lost 6 bases, J lost 4 bases, and 10 bases lay in between. Germline V gene data show CDR1 as DFQATT and CDR2 as SNEGSKA (reference sequence). This CDR3 is 11 amino acids long. The CDR3 nucleotides read TGCAGTGCACCTGACACATACGAGCAGTACTTC. Amino acid sequence: CSAPDTYEQYF.

This clone has a handful of counts. This rearrangement joins TRBV28 to TRBJ1-2; D is perhaps TRBD1 (5 bases). The length of the CDR3 is 13 residues. Trimming removed 8 bases at V and 2 bases at J, with 12 bases between. Germline assignment: CDR1 MDHEN and CDR2 SYDVKM. This CDR3 is CASASWDNYGYTF. CDR3 bases: TGTGCCAGCGCCTCCTGGGACAACTATGGCTACACCTTC.

The V call is TRBV7-9, the J call TRBJ2-3, with TRBD2 matching 9 bases. Losses at the gene ends were 3 bases for V and 5 bases for J; bases not matched to a gene: 3. Germline CDR1 SEHNR, CDR2 FQNEAQ (reference sequence). This CDR3 is 14 amino acids long. The CDR3 nucleotides are TGTGCCAGCAGCTTTAGCGGGAGTCAAGATACGCAGTATTTT. This gives the protein CASSFSGSQDTQYF.

As to this clone: A far larger clone lies a single base away; this is likely a read error. V and J are TRBV19 and TRBJ1-1, with TRBD1 identical over 7 bases. Germline lookup yields CDR1 LNHDA and CDR2 SQIVND (reference sequence). Losses at the gene ends were 6 bases for V and 2 bases for J; bases not matched to a gene: 3. The CDR3 is 13 amino acids. The CDR3 reads CASSYRGNTEAFF. The CDR3 bases are TGTGCCAGTAGCTACAGGGGCAACACTGAAGCTTTCTTT.

The V gene is TRBV9, the J gene TRBJ2-5; 13 bases are a match to TRBD2. Germline V gene sequence: CDR1 SGDLS, CDR2 YYNGEE. This CDR3 region has 18 residues. Trimming took 0 bases from V and 9 from J; bases not matched to a gene: 14. The CDR3 spells CASSVADRLAGGPTAQYF. Here the CDR3 DNA reads TGTGCCAGCAGCGTAGCTGACCGACTAGCGGGAGGACCAACGGCCCAGTACTTC.

The chain employs TRBV28 and TRBJ1-4; 9 bases are shared with TRBD1. CDR1 MDHEN and CDR2 SYDVKM come from the germline V gene. The CDR3 loop spans 16 amino acids. V gave up 6 bases and J gave up 7 bases; unmatched junction bases: 12. The CDR3 DNA follows: TGTGCCAGCAGAGAGGGACAGGGCTATTGGGGTGAAAAACTGTTTTTT. The encoded protein is CASREGQGYWGEKLFF.

The chain has TRBV18 and TRBJ1-2; the D gene is possibly TRBD1 (6 bases). The CDR3 totals 13 residues. The germline V gene has CDR1 KGHSH and CDR2 LQKENI. V lost 3 bases and J lost 4, with 9 bases in between. CDR3 DNA: TGTGCCAGCTCACCGGGGGCAGGCTATGGCTACACCTTC. Its protein product is CASSPGAGYGYTF. Full variable domain (outside the CDR3, taken from reference TRBV18 and TRBJ1-2): NAGVMQNPRHLVRRRGQEARLRCSPMKGHSHVYWYRQLPEEGLKFMVYLQKENIIDESGMPKERFSAEFPKEGPSILRIQQVVRGDSAAYFCASSPGAGYGYTFGSGTRLTVV.

The chain is built from TRBV7-2 and TRBJ2-7; D is possibly TRBD1 (5 bases). Trimming took off 5 bases at V and 6 bases at J, with 14 bases between the two ends. The CDR3 spans 13 residues. Germline V gene data show CDR1 as SGHTA and CDR2 as FQGNSA. The CDR3 loop reads CASSPSSDSEQYF. The CDR3 bases are TGTGCCAGCAGCCCCTCAAGTGACAGCGAGCAGTACTTC.

The chain carries TRBV4-1 and TRBJ2-3, with 7 bases fitting TRBD2. CDR1 MGHRA and CDR2 YSYEKL come from the germline V gene. Trimming removed 4 bases from V and 0 bases from J; junction bases left unmatched: 7. The CDR3 has 16 residues. The CDR3, as DNA: TGCGCCAGCAGCCCTGTGACTAGCAGGAGCACAGATACGCAGTATTTT. Translated, it gives CASSPVTSRSTDTQYF.